This entry lists 18 T cell receptor beta chains sequenced from one sample in a study of ipilimumab plus nivolumab after autologous stem cell transplantation. Assay used: immunoSEQ multiplex PCR; TCRdb lists only in-frame clones, some missing. The sample contains a few thousand clones, 90% to 95% of which appear only once. Specimen: PBMCs, collected in a trial of ipilimumab plus nivolumab as post-transplant consolidation. The receptors were sampled from a male donor with primary mediastinal lymphoma.

The chain combines TRBV4-1 with TRBJ2-3; 7 bases map to TRBD2. With 8 bases clipped from V and 4 bases from J, the junction kept 6 bases outside the gene matches. CDR1 and CDR2 from the germline V gene are MGHRA and YSYEKL. CDR3 length: 13 residues. CDR3 residues: CASEGRAPDTQYF. The CDR3 coding sequence is TGCGCCAGCGAAGGGAGGGCCCCAGATACGCAGTATTTT.

This clone is a singleton in its sample. The rearrangement links TRBV27 to TRBJ1-6; D call uncertain. Trimming took off 6 bases at V and 14 bases at J, with 20 bases between the two ends. Germline-derived CDR1 and CDR2 are MNHEY and SMNVEV (reference sequence). The CDR3 extends over 14 amino acids. The CDR3: CASSSRSHGSTLHF. The CDR3, as DNA: TGTGCCAGCAGCTCGCGTTCTCATGGTTCGACCCTCCACTTT.

V usage is TRBV5-1 and J usage is TRBJ2-1; TRBD1 matches at 8 bases. The CDR3 is 15 amino acids. Germline assignment: CDR1 SGHRS and CDR2 YFSETQ. The V and J ends lost 5 bases and 10 bases, in that order; junction bases with no gene match: 14. CDR3 DNA sequence: TGCGCCAGCAGTCTTAATCAGGGGGCATCACGGGAGCAGTTCTTC. As protein: CASSLNQGASREQFF.

The rearrangement joins TRBV10-3 to TRBJ1-6; perhaps TRBD1 as D (5 bases). The V gene's germline CDR1 is ENHRY and CDR2 SYGVKD. V was pared by 3 bases and J by 7 bases, with 16 bases between. The CDR3 has 16 residues. The CDR3 nucleotides are TGTGCCATCAGTGATTTAGCGCAGGGTGAAAATTCACCCCTCCACTTT. It encodes CAISDLAQGENSPLHF.

The chain links TRBV10-3 to TRBJ2-5; 11 bases are shared with TRBD2. The length of the CDR3 is 16 residues. Trimming removed 4 bases from V and 4 bases from J; junction bases left unmatched: 8. CDR1 is ENHRY, CDR2 SYGVKD, per germline. This CDR3 reads CAISGPIAGGRETQYF. The CDR3 DNA sequence: TGTGCCATCAGTGGACCCATAGCGGGGGGGCGAGAGACCCAGTACTTC.

The chain couples TRBV30 to TRBJ1-5; D is uncertain. This CDR3 comprises 13 residues. V was trimmed by 4 bases and J by 3 bases, leaving 10 bases between them. CDR1 and CDR2 (germline): GTSNPN, SVGIG (reference sequence). In nucleotides, the CDR3 is TGTGCCTGGACCCCCGGCCTCAATCAGCCCCAGCATTTT. It encodes CAWTPGLNQPQHF.

V gene TRBV23-1 combines with J gene TRBJ2-7; possible D gene TRBD1, 5 bases. TRBV23-1 is an ORF; its function is uncertain. V lost 7 bases, J lost 6 bases, and 10 bases lay in between. The length of the CDR3 is 11 residues. CDR3 amino acids: CASTGLFEQYF. The CDR3 bases are TGCGCCAGCACAGGGCTCTTCGAGCAGTACTTC.

The J gene is TRBJ1-2, the V gene TRBV4-1; weak D call: TRBD1 (6 bases). Germline V gene sequence: CDR1 MGHRA, CDR2 YSYEKL. Trimming removed 4 bases at V and 0 bases at J, with 15 bases between. CDR3 length: 16 amino acids. The CDR3 loop is CASSPQGSAANYGYTF. The CDR3 DNA reads TGCGCCAGCAGCCCCCAGGGGTCGGCAGCTAACTATGGCTACACCTTC.

J is TRBJ2-5 and V is TRBV7-6; 7 positions match TRBD1. CDR3 size: 14 residues. Germline-derived CDR1 and CDR2 are SGHVS and FNYEAQ. V shed 4 bases, J shed 1 base, and the junction held 3 bases outside the gene matches. This chain's CDR3 is CASSSGTVQETQYF. For the CDR3, the DNA is TGTGCCAGCAGCTCCGGGACAGTCCAAGAGACCCAGTACTTC. The variable domain in full, completed from reference TRBV7-6 and TRBJ2-5, reads GAGVSQSPRYKVTKRGQDVALRCDPISGHVSLYWYRQALGQGPEFLTYFNYEAQQDKSGLPNDRFSAERPEGSISTLTIQRTEQRDSAMYRCASSSGTVQETQYFGPGTRLLVL.

The CDR3 loop is CASKGPERGNTIYF. The DNA for the CDR3 is TGCGCCAGCAAGGGCCCGGAGAGGGGAAACACCATATATTTT. The gene calls are TRBV23-1 and TRBJ1-3; D is ambiguous. TRBV23-1 belongs to the ORF category, with a function that is uncertain. CDR3 length: 14 residues. V was pared by 7 bases and J by 4 bases, with 14 bases between.

The gene calls are TRBV5-6 and TRBJ2-2; tentatively, D is TRBD2 (5 bases). The germline V gene encodes CDR1 SGHDT and CDR2 YYEEEE. CDR3 size: 16 residues. V dropped 2 bases and J dropped 5 bases, with 16 bases sitting between them. CDR3 bases: TGTGCCAGCAGCTTCGGGATAGCGAGAGATACCGGGGAGCTGTTTTTT. Its protein product is CASSFGIARDTGELFF.

The V and J genes are TRBV10-2 and TRBJ2-5; 9 positions match TRBD2. Germline V gene data show CDR1 as WSHSY and CDR2 as SAAADI. Trimming took 6 bases from V and 3 from J; bases not matched to a gene: 8. This CDR3 contains 15 residues. CDR3 sequence (DNA): TGCGCCAGCAGCCGCCCGGCTAGCGGGAAAGAGACCCAGTACTTC. This translates into CASSRPASGKETQYF.

The rearrangement links TRBV2 to TRBJ1-4; no clear D. Germline loops: CDR1 SNHLY, CDR2 FYNNEI. The length of the CDR3 is 13 residues. The V gene lost 7 bases and the J gene lost 4 bases, with 10 bases spanning the gap. CDR3 nucleotides: TGTGCCAGCATTGCCCGGCGTAATGAAAAACTGTTTTTT. It yields the protein CASIARRNEKLFF.

The chain couples TRBV27 to TRBJ2-3; 7 bases agree with TRBD2. Germline V lookup: CDR1 MNHEY, CDR2 SMNVEV (reference sequence). Germline trimming cut 4 bases from V and 0 bases from J; bases unmatched to any gene: 4. The CDR3 has 15 residues. The CDR3 DNA reads TGTGCCAGCAGTTGGGCTAGCGGAAGCACAGATACGCAGTATTTT. Translating it yields CASSWASGSTDTQYF.

This chain links TRBV27 with TRBJ2-7; 7 nucleotides match TRBD1. Per the germline V gene, CDR1 is MNHEY and CDR2 is SMNVEV (reference sequence). The CDR3 loop spans 15 amino acids. V lost 1 base to trimming and J lost 6 bases; unmatched junction nucleotides: 9. The CDR3 DNA reads TGTGCCAGCAGTTTATACACAGGGGCCTATGGCGAGCAGTACTTC. Residues: CASSLYTGAYGEQYF.

V and J are TRBV10-3 and TRBJ2-1; 7 nucleotides align to TRBD2. Trimming removed 3 bases from V and 6 bases from J; junction bases left unmatched: 14. Germline CDR1 reads ENHRY; CDR2 reads SYGVKD. The CDR3 covers 17 residues. The CDR3, as DNA: TGTGCCATCAGTGACTCGTTAGCGGGCCCCAAAGGCAATGAGCAGTTCTTC. This encodes CAISDSLAGPKGNEQFF.

The V gene is TRBV10-3, the J gene TRBJ2-1; D gene unclear. V was cut by 4 bases and J by 10 bases, with 32 bases left in between. This CDR3 comprises 19 residues. In germline, CDR1 is ENHRY, CDR2 SYGVKD. CDR3 in amino acids: CAISAATAVGPWGSKEQFF. CDR3 in DNA: TGTGCCATCAGTGCAGCCACGGCCGTGGGTCCGTGGGGTTCAAAGGAGCAGTTCTTC.

The chain has TRBV30 and TRBJ2-5; no reliable D call. CDR1 GTSNPN and CDR2 SVGIG come from the germline V gene (reference sequence). Trimming removed 5 bases from V and 5 bases from J, with 9 bases in between. This CDR3 region has 11 residues. The CDR3 nucleotides read TGTGCCTGGTCCCCCGTGGAGACCCAGTACTTC. It codes for CAWSPVETQYF.